This entry features one TCR beta chain sequence. The data originate from a study of blood T cell repertoires in COVID-19. Study background: From the United States, Italy and Spain came samples of acute and convalescent COVID-19. The cDNA or gDNA used as material had been derived from T cells, B-cell-depleted T cells, or PBMCs.

In the original workflow: Counts of nucleated cells, estimated from reference gene primer amplification, were obtained. Here immunoSEQ multiplex PCR was the method, and the copy in TCRdb shows in-frame clones only, minus some. Clone size and the V and J calls come from that table; the DNA yielded D and trimming. This sample has some 250,000 clones; approximately 90% occur once, and the top ten carry more than 0.95%. This CDR3 contains 14 residues. Germline lookup yields CDR1 SGHAT and CDR2 FQDESV (reference sequence). V was clipped by 5 bases and J by 2 bases; unmatched bases: 2. The origin of this receptor is a woman aged 40 to 55 who had recovered from COVID-19. Sequencing input: peripheral blood. The J gene is TRBJ1-2, the V gene TRBV11-1; 10 bases map to TRBD1. The CDR3 nucleotides read TGTGCCAGCAGCCGACAGGGGGCCAACTATGGCTACACCTTC. Residues: CASSRQGANYGYTF.